This record concerns one T cell receptor (beta chain) sequence. Clones were sequenced by immunoSEQ multiplex PCR, and TCRdb holds only the in-frame ones, with some missing. Of roughly 88,000 clones listed, approximately 89% were seen once; the top ten hold 0.85% to 1%. The record originates from a study of control samples from healthy donors and cancer patients. Germline values: CDR1 SNHLY, CDR2 FYNNEI. Unmatched junction bases numbered 8, after V lost 7 bases and J lost 3 bases. The CDR3 loop spans 15 amino acids. Sequencing was performed on blood. The TCR originated in a woman under 40 in good health. The chain carries TRBV2 and TRBJ1-4; 7 bases fit TRBD1. The DNA of the CDR3 is TGTGCCAGCACTAAAGAGACAGGGTCTAATGAAAAACTGTTTTTT. It yields the protein CASTKETGSNEKLFF. Based on the CDR3 plus reference TRBV2 and TRBJ1-4, the full variable domain is EPEVTQTPSHQVTQMGQEVILRCVPISNHLYFYWYRQILGQKVEFLVSFYNNEISEKSEIFDDQFSVERPDGSNFTLKIRSTKLEDSAMYFCASTKETGSNEKLFFGSGTQLSVL.